This T cell receptor (beta chain) was captured by sequencing in a study of shared clonotypes between healthy human individuals. This CDR3 comprises 16 residues. Germline V gene sequence: CDR1 SGHRS, CDR2 YFSETQ. The V gene end was trimmed by 5 bases and the J gene end by 2 bases; junction bases not matched to a gene: 8. Clones were read by immunoSEQ multiplex PCR, and TCRdb kept only the in-frame ones, dropping some. The sample includes 740,000 or so clones, 55% to 85% of them seen just once. The chain recombines TRBV5-1 with TRBJ2-3, with 10 bases identical to TRBD2. This receptor was identified in a woman aged 25 to 39 in good health. The sequenced material came from memory CD4+ T cells sorted from blood. Subset in this sample: CD45RA-negative fraction. CDR3 region: CASRRRTSGFTDTQYF. CDR3 nucleotides: TGCGCCAGCAGGCGACGGACTAGCGGATTCACAGATACGCAGTATTTT.